This T cell receptor (beta chain) derives from a study of T cell changes during pregnancy in multiple sclerosis. CDR1 and CDR2 from the germline V gene are KGHSH and LQKENI. Unmatched junction bases numbered 4, after V lost 2 bases and J lost 7 bases. The CDR3 is 16 amino acids. Clones were sequenced by immunoSEQ multiplex PCR, and TCRdb holds only the in-frame ones, with some missing. The data hold 70,000 to 90,000 clones, with just under 95% observed a single time. The rearrangement links TRBV18 to TRBJ2-2; 13 bases are a match to TRBD2. The TCR originated in a female donor with multiple sclerosis, enrolled in a pregnancy study. The sequencing used peripheral blood, collected in the first trimester of pregnancy. CDR3 DNA: TGTGCCAGCTCACCAAGGACTAGCGGGAGTAGCGGGGAGCTGTTTTTT. It encodes CASSPRTSGSSGELFF.